Listed below are T cell receptor beta chains from one sample, sequenced in a study of blood T cells in healthy people across ages. In TCRdb, the 5' RACE reads were re-called with MiXCR into one record per CDR3 protein. The sample yields 1.2 million to 1.5 million distinct CDR3 sequences, 42% seen once. The specimen sequenced was blood. Receptors originate from a woman aged 18-29 years in good health. The CDR3 runs from the conserved cysteine through the conserved F or W. A D gene is named only where the DNA matches it firmly. For some rows the clone size is stated as once, few or many, or as a class when expanded; others skip it.

v_call,clone_size,j_call,d_call,cdr3_nt,cdr3_aa
TRBV6-1,once,TRBJ2-7,TRBD2,TGTGCCAGCAGTCGGACTAGCGCCAATCCGAGCTCCTACGAGCAGTACTTC,CASSRTSANPSSYEQYF
TRBV29-1,few,TRBJ2-1,TRBD2,TGCAGCGCCCCGTTGAGGGCTAGCGGGGTCTACAATGAGCAGTTCTTC,CSAPLRASGVYNEQFF
TRBV9,NA,TRBJ2-5,NA,TGTGCCAGCAGCGCCCACGGTGGTGAGCAGTACTTC,CASSAHGGEQYF
TRBV20-1,few,TRBJ2-7,TRBD1,TGCAGTGCTAGAGAAGGGACAGGGGCCTACGAGCAGTACTTC,CSAREGTGAYEQYF
TRBV12-3/TRBV12-4,few,TRBJ2-3,NA,TGTGCCAGCAGTTCCAGGCCCTCGAGCACAGATACGCAGTATTTT,CASSSRPSSTDTQYF
TRBV6-1,NA,TRBJ2-7,NA,TGTGCCAGCAGCGCCTCACAGACAAGCTCCTACGAGCAGTACTTC,CASSASQTSSYEQYF
TRBV4-1,few,TRBJ1-1,TRBD1,TGCGCCAGCAGCCAAGACCGGGACAGCCTTGGAAAAACTGAAGCTTTCTTT,CASSQDRDSLGKTEAFF
TRBV7-2,many,TRBJ2-3,NA,TGTGCCAGCAGCTTAGGCGGGACCAGCACAGATACGCAGTATTTT,CASSLGGTSTDTQYF
TRBV4-2,NA,TRBJ2-1,TRBD2,TGTGCCAGCAGCCAAGAGTCGGCTAGCGGGAGTTGGGATGAGCAGTTCTTC,CASSQESASGSWDEQFF
TRBV27,few,TRBJ2-7,TRBD2,TGTGCCAGCAGTTTGGGTAGCGGGGGACCCTACGAGCAGTACTTC,CASSLGSGGPYEQYF
TRBV4-2,NA,TRBJ2-3,NA,TGTGCCAGCAGCCAAGCCCAAGGGACTAGCACAGATACGCAGTATTTT,CASSQAQGTSTDTQYF
TRBV4-2,NA,TRBJ1-5,NA,TGTGCCAGCAGCCAAGAAATCGGGCCCGTTTCTCGCAGTTCGGGACAGCCCCAGCATTTT,CASSQEIGPVSRSSGQPQHF
TRBV7-2,NA,TRBJ1-2,TRBD1,TGTGCCAGCAGCGAGAGACAGGGGGCCGGTGGCCACACCTTC,CASSERQGAGGHTF
TRBV7-2,few,TRBJ2-1,TRBD2,TGTGCCAGCAGCTTAGCGCGAGGGATAGCGGGAGAAGGCAATGAGCAGTTCTTC,CASSLARGIAGEGNEQFF
TRBV7-9,NA,TRBJ1-1,TRBD1,TGTGCCAGCAGCACAAGACAGGGGGCGGACACTGAAGCTTTCTTT,CASSTRQGADTEAFF
TRBV12-3/TRBV12-4,NA,TRBJ2-3,TRBD2,TGTGCCAGCAGTTTATTACGCCTAGCGGGGGTAGACAGCACAGATACGCAGTATTTT,CASSLLRLAGVDSTDTQYF
TRBV6-5,NA,TRBJ2-7,TRBD1,TGTGCCAGCAGATCAAGGACAGGGGCCTACGAGCAGTACTTC,CASRSRTGAYEQYF
TRBV10-1,NA,TRBJ2-1,NA,TGCGCCAGCAGTGCTGGTAGTGGCGTTTCCCTGCGCAGTGAGCAGTTCTTC,CASSAGSGVSLRSEQFF
TRBV10-3,NA,TRBJ1-1,TRBD1,TGTGCCATCAGAAGGCCGGGACAGGGCTACACTGAAGCTTTCTTT,CAIRRPGQGYTEAFF
TRBV12-3/TRBV12-4,NA,TRBJ2-2,TRBD2,TGTGCCAGCAGTACCCCACTAGCGGGAACGAACACCGGGGAGCTGTTTTTT,CASSTPLAGTNTGELFF